This T cell receptor beta chain was retrieved from a study of CD8 T cells in ankylosing spondylitis. The study, taken as a whole, reports: Within ankylosing spondylitis blood, a TCR beta motif made up of roughly eight highly homologous variants appeared to be characteristic.

TCRdb reprocessed the 5' RACE reads with MiXCR, giving one entry per CDR3 protein. The table lists approximately 150,000 distinct CDR3 sequences, 15% to 20% of them singletons. This clonotype was picked up a small number of times. Its antigen is undetermined. Germline assignment: CDR1 LGHDT and CDR2 YNNKEL (reference sequence). Trimming removed 1 base from V and 1 base from J, with 14 bases in between. The CDR3 covers 16 residues. The sample consisted of blood, either unsorted or a sorted T cell fraction (not recorded which). The sequence derives from a male donor with ankylosing spondylitis. The genes are TRBV3-1 and TRBJ2-7, with D perhaps assigned TRBD1 or TRBD2 (5 bases each). CDR3 residues: CASSQVGRGVSYEQYF. The CDR3 DNA follows: TGTGCCAGCAGCCAAGTTGGTCGAGGGGTTTCCTACGAGCAGTACTTC.